These 24 T cell receptor beta chains were all obtained from the same sample, sequenced in a study of CD8 T cells in ankylosing spondylitis. TCRdb independently ran MiXCR on the 5' RACE reads; one entry per CDR3 protein. The sample lists 250,000 to 350,000 distinct CDR3 sequences, about 20% occurring once. Sequencing was done on a sample of blood, either unsorted or a sorted T cell fraction (not recorded which). The receptors here all came from a female donor with ankylosing spondylitis or in good health (not recorded which).

The chain employs TRBV15 and TRBJ2-7; D unclear. The CDR3 totals 14 residues. V lost 0 bases and J 3 bases, leaving 9 bases between the germline ends. Germline loops: CDR1 LNHNV, CDR2 YYDKDF (reference sequence). The CDR3 sequence: CATSRDPVIYEQYF. The CDR3 DNA reads TGTGCCACCAGCAGAGACCCAGTTATCTACGAGCAGTACTTC.

Only a few counts were recorded for this clonotype. The V gene is TRBV11-2, the J gene TRBJ2-7; 9 positions agree with TRBD2. Germline CDR1 and CDR2: SGHAT and FQNNGV. The CDR3 length is 19 residues. After removal of 5 bases from V and 5 bases from J, the junction contained 22 bases not matched to a gene. The DNA of the CDR3 is TGTGCCAGCAGCCTGAGACCCCCCGGTGGCGGGAGGGCGAGCAACGAGCAGTACTTC. The encoded protein is CASSLRPPGGGRASNEQYF. Full variable domain (missing parts from reference TRBV11-2 and TRBJ2-7): EAGVAQSPRYKIIEKRQSVAFWCNPISGHATLYWYQQILGQGPKLLIQFQNNGVVDDSQLPKDRFSAERLKGVDSTLKIQPAKLEDSAVYLCASSLRPPGGGRASNEQYFGPGTRLTVT.

This clonotype was seen many times. The chain employs TRBV15 and TRBJ2-4; 7 bases agree with TRBD2. The CDR3 loop spans 19 amino acids. Looked up from germline, CDR1 is LNHNV and CDR2 is YYDKDF (reference sequence). Losses at the gene ends were 1 base for V and 0 bases for J; bases not matched to a gene: 12. The CDR3 DNA is TGTGCCACCAGCAGAGGGGTCTCACAAGCGGGGCTAGCCAAAAACATTCAGTACTTC. It codes for CATSRGVSQAGLAKNIQYF. Filled out from reference TRBV15 and TRBJ2-4, the complete variable domain reads DAMVIQNPRYQVTQFGKPVTLSCSQTLNHNVMYWYQQKSSQAPKLLFHYYDKDFNNEADTPDNFQSRRPNTSFCFLDIRSPGLGDTAMYLCATSRGVSQAGLAKNIQYFGAGTRLSVL.

The chain carries TRBV4-2 and TRBJ2-7, with D possibly matching TRBD2 (6 bases). Germline CDR1 is LGHNA and CDR2 is YNFKEQ. Between the trimmed V and J ends, which lost 1 base and 2 bases, there was a span of 18 bases. There are 17 residues in the CDR3. The CDR3 region is CASSQVSGLSGPYEQYF. CDR3 DNA sequence: TGTGCCAGCAGCCAAGTTTCCGGACTAAGCGGGCCCTACGAGCAGTACTTC.

This clonotype showed up just a few times. J is TRBJ2-5 and V is TRBV25-1, with D maybe TRBD2 (5 bases). In germline, CDR1 is MGHDK, CDR2 SYGVNS. The CDR3 has 13 residues. Trimming shortened V by 4 bases and J by 4 bases, and 10 bases separated the two germline ends. The CDR3: CASSGVAGETQYF. In DNA, the CDR3 is TGTGCCAGCAGTGGGGTTGCGGGAGAGACCCAGTACTTC. Full variable domain (outside the CDR3, taken from reference TRBV25-1 and TRBJ2-5): EADIYQTPRYLVIGTGKKITLECSQTMGHDKMYWYQQDPGMELHLIHYSYGVNSTEKGDLSSESTVSRIRTEHFPLTLESARPSHTSQYLCASSGVAGETQYFGPGTRLLVL.

This clonotype has just a few counts. The chain is built from TRBV6-2 or TRBV6-3 and TRBJ2-1; D perhaps matches TRBD1 (6 bases). Germline V gives CDR1 MNHEY, CDR2 SVGEGT. This CDR3 region has 11 residues. Trimming took off 2 bases at V and 15 bases at J, with 11 bases between the two ends. CDR3: CASSYGTSPFF. DNA for the CDR3: TGTGCCAGCAGTTACGGGACATCTCCGTTCTTC.

This chain uses TRBV6-5 with TRBJ2-3; tentatively, D is TRBD1 or TRBD2 (5 bases each). The CDR3 covers 12 residues. Germline CDR1 and CDR2: MNHEY and SVGAGI. Trimming shortened V by 6 bases and J by 10 bases, and 14 bases separated the two germline ends. The CDR3 DNA reads TGTGCCAGCAGCTCTGGGGGTGGTGCGCAGTATTTT. Translated: CASSSGGGAQYF.

Regarding this clonotype: One base away lies a much larger clone, so this may be a sequencing read error. The chain is built from TRBV20-1 and TRBJ1-1; 7 bases map to TRBD1. The CDR3 loop spans 12 amino acids. The germline V gene has CDR1 DFQATT and CDR2 SNEGSKA (reference sequence). The CDR3 region has the DNA TGCAGTGCTTACAGGGGCTACACTGAAGGTTTCTTT. Translating it yields CSAYRGYTEGFF.

Only a few counts were recorded for this clonotype. The chain employs TRBV10-3 and TRBJ2-7; D unresolved. Looked up from germline, CDR1 is ENHRY and CDR2 is SYGVKD. V lost 11 bases and J lost 0, with 17 bases in between. CDR3 length: 14 amino acids. The CDR3 nucleotides are TGTGCCTCCGGATCCCCGGTCTACTCCTACGAGCAGTACTTC. Encoded protein: CASGSPVYSYEQYF.

The V gene is TRBV18, the J gene TRBJ2-1; 8 positions agree with TRBD2. CDR1 is KGHSH, CDR2 LQKENI, per germline. This CDR3 has 16 residues. The V segment lost 3 bases and the J segment 6 bases; nucleotides outside the gene matches: 10. DNA of the CDR3: TGTGCCAGCTCACCCCAACTAGCCCGGGAGGGCAATGAGCAGTTCTTC. Translation: CASSPQLAREGNEQFF.

This clonotype was detected only a few times. The V and J genes are TRBV30 and TRBJ1-1, with D possibly TRBD1 on 5 matching bases. Trimming removed 1 base from V and 2 bases from J, with 11 bases in between. Germline CDR1 and CDR2: GTSNPN and SVGIG (reference sequence). The CDR3 sequence is 14 residues long. The CDR3 DNA reads as TGTGCCTGGAGTGGGGGACGGAAAAACACTGAAGCTTTCTTT. Translating it yields CAWSGGRKNTEAFF.

The chain couples TRBV12-3 or TRBV12-4 to TRBJ2-2; D remains ambiguous. The ends were cut back, 7 bases at V and 6 bases at J, with 18 bases in the middle. CDR3 length: 15 residues. This CDR3 reads CASTDLGGRAGELFF. DNA for the CDR3: TGTGCCAGCACCGACCTGGGCGGTAGAGCCGGGGAGCTGTTTTTT.

This sequence joins TRBV20-1 and TRBJ2-1; TRBD2 agrees at 10 bases. This CDR3 has 16 amino acids. Trimming took 5 bases from V and 12 from J; bases not matched to a gene: 19. CDR1 and CDR2 from the germline V gene are DFQATT and SNEGSKA (reference sequence). CDR3 coding DNA: TGCAGTGCTCACCAGGGAGGAGCGGGAGGGAGGAAGGGGCAGTTCTTC. Translating it yields CSAHQGGAGGRKGQFF.

This rearrangement joins TRBV6-5 to TRBJ2-2; 8 nucleotides match TRBD1. Germline CDR1 is MNHEY and CDR2 is SVGAGI. This CDR3 is 15 amino acids long. V trimming: 1 base; J trimming: 5 bases; junction bases outside the gene matches: 3. This chain's CDR3 is CASSYFQGATGELFF. The CDR3 DNA follows: TGTGCCAGCAGTTACTTCCAGGGGGCGACCGGGGAGCTGTTTTTT.

This clonotype was counted many times. The CDR3, as DNA: TGCAGCGTCATGGACGGGCACTACGAGCAGTACTTC. Translated, it gives CSVMDGHYEQYF. The rearrangement uses TRBV29-1 and TRBJ2-7; no clear D. Per the germline V gene, CDR1 is SQVTM and CDR2 is ANQGSEA. The CDR3 contains 12 residues. Between the trimmed V and J ends, which lost 6 bases and 3 bases, there was a span of 12 bases.

This clonotype was picked up many times. The V gene is TRBV12-3 or TRBV12-4, the J gene TRBJ2-3; the D is unclear. The CDR3 runs to 14 residues. Trimming stripped 4 bases from V and 4 bases from J, with 12 bases between. The DNA for the CDR3 is TGTGCCAGCAGTTCTGGTGTCCTCCCAGATACGCAGTATTTT. Translating it yields CASSSGVLPDTQYF.

In this sample, this clonotype turned up many times. One end of the junction is discordant with germline, which a read error may explain. The chain is built from TRBV7-7 and TRBJ2-1, with 12 bases that match TRBD2. Germline V gene sequence: CDR1 SSHAT, CDR2 FNYEAQ (reference sequence). This CDR3 region has 15 residues. In DNA form, the CDR3 reads TGTGCTAGCAGTCCCCTAGCGGGAGGGAACAATGAGCAGTTCTTC. Protein: CASSPLAGGNNEQFF.

The chain uses TRBV28 and TRBJ2-5; no definite D call. This CDR3 is 13 amino acids long. Germline values: CDR1 MDHEN, CDR2 SYDVKM. V was clipped by 6 bases and J by 3 bases, with 11 bases between them. The DNA of the CDR3 is TGTGCCAGCAGCCCTCTTCCGGAAGAGACCCAGTACTTC. As protein: CASSPLPEETQYF.

The chain employs TRBV5-5 and TRBJ2-1; D not certain. Germline V gives CDR1 SGHKS, CDR2 YYEKEE (reference sequence). Trimming pared 4 bases from V and 7 bases from J, leaving 18 bases between. This CDR3 has 15 amino acids. CDR3 bases: TGTGCCAGCAGCCCCCAGACCGGCTCCTGGAATGAGCAGTTCTTC. Encoded protein: CASSPQTGSWNEQFF.

This clonotype was seen more than once but under ten times. The chain is built from TRBV5-1 and TRBJ1-2, with 8 positions matching TRBD1. The junction had 8 bases not matched to a gene; V was cut back by 6 bases and J by 10 bases. Germline CDR1 SGHRS, CDR2 YFSETQ. The CDR3 consists of 12 residues. CDR3 sequence (DNA): TGCGCCAGCACCCCCGACAGGGGTGACTACACCTTC. Translated, it gives CASTPDRGDYTF.

V and J are TRBV20-1 and TRBJ1-4; TRBD1 is a possible D gene (5 bases). Looked up from germline, CDR1 is DFQATT and CDR2 is SNEGSKA (reference sequence). This CDR3 comprises 12 residues. Trimming removed 3 bases from V and 10 bases from J, with 12 bases in between. The CDR3 loop is CSARGGSGKLFF. DNA of the CDR3: TGCAGTGCTAGGGGGGGGTCGGGAAAACTGTTTTTT.

The chain joins TRBV5-1 to TRBJ2-3; a possible D gene is TRBD2 (5 bases). The CDR3 is made up of 15 amino acids. The V end was cut by 0 bases, the J end by 5 bases, with 13 bases between. CDR1 is SGHRS and CDR2 is YFSETQ in the germline V gene. The CDR3: CASSLGRHEGDTQYF. DNA of the CDR3: TGCGCCAGCAGCTTGGGCCGCCACGAGGGAGATACGCAGTATTTT.

In this sample, this clonotype turned up a few times. The chain is built from TRBV7-2 and TRBJ2-5; 10 nucleotides agree with TRBD2. Losses at the gene ends were 3 bases for V and 5 bases for J; bases not matched to a gene: 9. The length of the CDR3 is 16 residues. Germline values: CDR1 SGHTA, CDR2 FQGNSA. The CDR3 DNA reads as TGTGCCAGCAGCTTTTCTAGCGGGAGAATCGGGGAGACCCAGTACTTC. Translating it yields CASSFSSGRIGETQYF.

V gene TRBV20-1 combines with J gene TRBJ2-5; 10 bases fit TRBD2. V shed 6 bases, J shed 5 bases, and the junction held 15 bases outside the gene matches. Germline V CDR1 and CDR2: DFQATT, SNEGSKA (reference sequence). CDR3 length: 16 amino acids. The CDR3 sequence is CSAVTSRAGGTETQYF. In DNA, the CDR3 is TGCAGTGCGGTAACGAGCCGAGCGGGAGGGACGGAGACCCAGTACTTC.